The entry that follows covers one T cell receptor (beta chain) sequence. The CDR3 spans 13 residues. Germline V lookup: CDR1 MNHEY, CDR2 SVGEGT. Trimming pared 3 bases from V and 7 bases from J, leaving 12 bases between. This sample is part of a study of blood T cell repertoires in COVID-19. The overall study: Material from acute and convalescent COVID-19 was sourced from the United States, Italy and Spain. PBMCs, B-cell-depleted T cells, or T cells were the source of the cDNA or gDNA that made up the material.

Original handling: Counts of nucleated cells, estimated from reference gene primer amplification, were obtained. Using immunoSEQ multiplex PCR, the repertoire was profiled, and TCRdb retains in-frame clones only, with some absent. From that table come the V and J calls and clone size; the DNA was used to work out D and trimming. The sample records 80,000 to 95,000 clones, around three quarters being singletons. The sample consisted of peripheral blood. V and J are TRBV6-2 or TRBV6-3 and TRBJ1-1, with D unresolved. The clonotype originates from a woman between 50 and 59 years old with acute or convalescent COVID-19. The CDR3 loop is CASSYIDRGEAFF. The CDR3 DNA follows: TGTGCCAGCAGTTATATAGACCGGGGTGAAGCTTTCTTT.